Each of the 30 T cell receptor beta chains below was sequenced from the same sample in a study of PD-1 blockade in classical Hodgkin lymphoma. Clones were sequenced by immunoSEQ multiplex PCR, and TCRdb holds only the in-frame ones, with some missing. The table lists about 100,000 clones, over 80% of them singletons, with about 12% in the top ten. Every single patient, without exception, relapsed after autologous stem cell transplantation, and brentuximab vedotin exposure varied. The sample was peripheral blood mononuclear cells (PBMCs), taken at baseline. The receptors shown here come from a human donor with classical Hodgkin lymphoma.

J is TRBJ2-5 and V is TRBV27, with 10 positions matching TRBD2. This CDR3 has 14 residues. Germline assignment: CDR1 MNHEY and CDR2 SMNVEV (reference sequence). V dropped 5 bases and J dropped 5; count of bases not matched to a gene: 5. CDR3: CASSKLAGRETQYF. CDR3 bases: TGTGCCAGCAGTAAACTAGCGGGAAGGGAGACCCAGTACTTC.

This rearrangement joins TRBV5-1 to TRBJ1-4, with D possibly being TRBD1 (5 bases). The CDR3 runs to 22 residues. Trimming removed 0 bases from V and 8 bases from J, with 35 bases in between. Germline CDR1 SGHRS, CDR2 YFSETQ. The CDR3 spells CASSLAPLFGRESPGQREKLFF. The CDR3 nucleotides are TGCGCCAGCAGCTTGGCACCACTTTTCGGTCGGGAAAGTCCCGGACAAAGGGAAAAACTGTTTTTT.

The V gene is TRBV5-4, the J gene TRBJ1-2; 10 bases map to TRBD1. With 1 base clipped from V and 3 bases from J, the junction kept 9 bases outside the gene matches. This CDR3 is built from 17 residues. The V gene's germline CDR1 is SGHNT and CDR2 YYREEE (reference sequence). The DNA for the CDR3 is TGTGCCAGCAGCTTGTCCGACAGGGGGCGCAGTGACTATGGCTACACCTTC. Translation: CASSLSDRGRSDYGYTF.

The gene calls are TRBV4-1 and TRBJ1-5; possibly TRBD1 for D (5 bases). CDR1 and CDR2 (germline): MGHRA, YSYEKL. The V end lost 2 bases, the J end lost 9 bases, and 11 bases lay between the germline ends. The CDR3 is 13 residues long. The CDR3 region is CASSQREGLPQHF. The CDR3 DNA sequence: TGCGCCAGCAGCCAAAGAGAGGGGCTGCCCCAGCATTTT.

This chain uses TRBV7-7 with TRBJ2-2; possibly TRBD1 for D (7 bases). V was shortened by 5 bases and J by 3 bases, with 16 bases between the two germline ends. CDR3 length: 16 amino acids. The germline gives CDR1 SSHAT, CDR2 FNYEAQ (reference sequence). This CDR3 is CASSPRDSKYTGELFF. CDR3 in DNA: TGTGCCAGCAGCCCGCGGGACAGCAAATACACCGGGGAGCTGTTTTTT.

The chain uses TRBV9 and TRBJ2-6; tentatively, D is TRBD1 (6 bases). CDR1 is SGDLS, CDR2 YYNGEE, per germline. The CDR3 has 15 residues. Trimming took off 3 bases at V and 1 base at J, with 8 bases between the two ends. This CDR3 reads CASSADRSGANVLTF. Written as DNA, the CDR3 is TGTGCCAGCAGCGCCGACAGGTCTGGGGCCAACGTCCTGACTTTC.

The chain recombines TRBV2 with TRBJ1-2; TRBD1 matches 9 bases. Germline V gene sequence: CDR1 SNHLY, CDR2 FYNNEI. Trimming took 6 bases from V and 8 from J; bases not matched to a gene: 4. This CDR3 contains 12 residues. The CDR3 DNA sequence: TGTGCCAGCAGGGGGGACAGGGTCGGCTACACCTTC. This sequence encodes CASRGDRVGYTF.

The chain has TRBV14 and TRBJ1-2, with D possibly matching TRBD1 (6 bases). Trimming cost V 3 bases and J 7 bases, with 15 bases left between them. The V gene's germline CDR1 is SGHDN and CDR2 FVKESK. The CDR3 covers 14 residues. The CDR3 coding sequence is TGTGCCAGCAGCCAGGCTTGGGGGCTCGGTGGCTACACCTTC. Encoded protein: CASSQAWGLGGYTF. The full variable domain, with the rest looked up from reference TRBV14 and TRBJ1-2, is EAGVTQFPSHSVIEKGQTVTLRCDPISGHDNLYWYRRVMGKEIKFLLHFVKESKQDESGMPNNRFLAERTGGTYSTLKVQPAELEDSGVYFCASSQAWGLGGYTFGSGTRLTVV.

V usage is TRBV5-5 and J usage is TRBJ1-2; the D is unclear. Trimming cost V 0 bases and J 3 bases, with 6 bases left between them. Germline loops: CDR1 SGHKS, CDR2 YYEKEE (reference sequence). The CDR3 runs to 13 residues. DNA of the CDR3: TGTGCCAGCAGCTTGGATGGAGACTATGGCTACACCTTC. This gives the protein CASSLDGDYGYTF.

The chain couples TRBV6-4 to TRBJ2-1; TRBD1 agrees at 10 bases. Germline values: CDR1 MRHNA, CDR2 SNTAGT. Losses at the gene ends were 5 bases for V and 6 bases for J; bases not matched to a gene: 4. There are 14 residues in the CDR3. The CDR3 spells CASSLGQGRNEQFF. The CDR3 nucleotides are TGTGCCAGCAGTTTGGGACAGGGGCGCAATGAGCAGTTCTTC.

This clone has more than one count but fewer than ten. The rearrangement joins TRBV7-2 to TRBJ2-3; D unclear. The germline gives CDR1 SGHTA, CDR2 FQGNSA. This CDR3 spans 14 amino acids. V was cut by 6 bases and J by 0 bases, with 10 bases left in between. The CDR3 loop reads CASRLFGSTDTQYF. DNA for the CDR3: TGTGCCAGCAGACTTTTTGGAAGCACAGATACGCAGTATTTT.

The rearrangement uses TRBV5-8 and TRBJ2-2, with D hard to call. This CDR3 has 14 amino acids. V was shortened by 2 bases and J by 4 bases, with 9 bases between the two germline ends. CDR1 SGHTS and CDR2 YDEGEE come from the germline V gene. The CDR3: CASSLGLSTGELFF. The CDR3 region has the DNA TGTGCCAGCAGCTTAGGGCTATCCACCGGGGAGCTGTTTTTT.

This clone was seen a single time. The chain has TRBV7-9 and TRBJ2-7; TRBD2 aligns across 9 bases. This CDR3 has 14 amino acids. CDR1 SEHNR and CDR2 FQNEAQ come from the germline V gene (reference sequence). J lost 4 bases, V lost 5 bases, and 6 bases had no gene match. CDR3 loop: CASSPGTSIYEQYF. The CDR3 DNA reads as TGTGCCAGCAGCCCCGGGACTAGCATATACGAGCAGTACTTC.

CDR3 region: CASSIPGPGEQFF. CDR3 sequence (DNA): TGTGCCAGTAGTATACCGGGCCCGGGAGAGCAGTTCTTC. V is TRBV19 and J is TRBJ2-1; D is perhaps TRBD2 (5 bases). The V gene's germline CDR1 is LNHDA and CDR2 SQIVND (reference sequence). V lost 2 bases and J lost 10, with 12 bases in between. The CDR3 sequence is 13 residues long.

The CDR3 sequence: CASSTGQGGNEKLFF. The CDR3, as DNA: TGCGCCAGCAGCACCGGACAGGGAGGTAATGAAAAACTGTTTTTT. This chain uses TRBV5-1 with TRBJ1-4; 8 positions agree with TRBD1. J gave up 4 bases and V 4 bases, and 6 bases lay outside the gene matches. In germline, CDR1 is SGHRS, CDR2 YFSETQ. This CDR3 is built from 15 residues.

V is TRBV27 and J is TRBJ2-7, with 9 bases identical to TRBD2. Germline V gene lookup returns CDR1 MNHEY and CDR2 SMNVEV (reference sequence). The CDR3 is 15 amino acids. Losses at the gene ends were 8 bases for V and 0 bases for J; bases not matched to a gene: 8. In DNA, the CDR3 is TGTGCCAGCGTGGGGCGGGAGGGCCTCTCCTACGAGCAGTACTTC. Its protein is CASVGREGLSYEQYF.

The chain joins TRBV19 to TRBJ2-1; 11 bases are shared with TRBD2. Per germline, CDR1 LNHDA and CDR2 SQIVND (reference sequence). The CDR3 length is 15 residues. V dropped 3 bases and J dropped 8; count of bases not matched to a gene: 6. CDR3 sequence reads: CASSISSGRRYEQFF. The CDR3 DNA sequence: TGTGCCAGTAGTATCTCTAGCGGGAGGCGATATGAGCAGTTCTTC.

The rearrangement links TRBV14 to TRBJ2-1, with D perhaps TRBD2 (6 bases). Per germline, CDR1 SGHDN and CDR2 FVKESK. Trimming pared 0 bases from V and 4 bases from J, leaving 10 bases between. This CDR3 comprises 15 residues. Here the CDR3 reads CASSQDPGAYNEQFF. DNA for the CDR3: TGTGCCAGCAGCCAAGATCCGGGAGCTTACAATGAGCAGTTCTTC.

The rearrangement joins TRBV9 to TRBJ2-1; TRBD1 is a possible D gene (6 bases). CDR3 length: 14 amino acids. Trimming took off 4 bases at V and 7 bases at J, with 15 bases between the two ends. Germline V CDR1 and CDR2: SGDLS, YYNGEE. Here the CDR3 reads CASSITGSSNEQFF. CDR3 bases: TGTGCCAGCAGCATAACAGGGAGTAGTAATGAGCAGTTCTTC. The entire variable domain, with the rest obtained from reference TRBV9 and TRBJ2-1, is as follows: DSGVTQTPKHLITATGQRVTLRCSPRSGDLSVYWYQQSLDQGLQFLIQYYNGEERAKGNILERFSAQQFPDLHSELNLSSLELGDSALYFCASSITGSSNEQFFGPGTRLTVL.

This chain connects TRBV6-1 to TRBJ2-7; D is perhaps TRBD1 (5 bases). V was pared by 3 bases and J by 2 bases, with 8 bases between. The length of the CDR3 is 13 residues. Germline-derived CDR1 and CDR2 are MNHNS and SASEGT. In nucleotides, the CDR3 is TGTGCCAGCAGTGAGGGGCGGCCCTACGAGCAGTACTTC. Its translation is CASSEGRPYEQYF.

This chain links TRBV7-2 with TRBJ2-7; 11 positions agree with TRBD2. CDR1 and CDR2 (germline): SGHTA, FQGNSA. The CDR3 covers 15 residues. V trimming: 6 bases; J trimming: 6 bases; junction bases outside the gene matches: 10. The CDR3 spells CASSLLAGVVSEQYF. The CDR3 region has the DNA TGTGCCAGCAGTTTACTAGCGGGAGTAGTAAGCGAGCAGTACTTC.

The V call is TRBV27, the J call TRBJ1-5; TRBD1 is a possible D gene (5 bases). Looked up from germline, CDR1 is MNHEY and CDR2 is SMNVEV (reference sequence). V was cut by 5 bases and J by 0 bases, with 14 bases left in between. The CDR3 covers 16 residues. This CDR3 is CASSLGGMNSNQPQHF. The CDR3 nucleotides are TGTGCCAGCAGTCTCGGGGGGATGAATAGCAATCAGCCCCAGCATTTT.

This clone was detected a few times. The V gene is TRBV30, the J gene TRBJ2-5; TRBD1 matches at 12 bases. V lost 2 bases to trimming and J lost 5 bases; unmatched junction nucleotides: 9. The germline CDR1 and CDR2 sequences are GTSNPN and SVGIG (reference sequence). The CDR3 is 16 residues long. The CDR3 DNA follows: TGTGCCTGGAGTCCCCGGGACAGGGGGCGCCGGGAGACCCAGTACTTC. Amino acids: CAWSPRDRGRRETQYF.

This clone was observed a single time. The J gene is TRBJ2-5, the V gene TRBV4-1; 11 bases line up with TRBD2. V trimming: 5 bases; J trimming: 5 bases; junction bases outside the gene matches: 19. Germline loops: CDR1 MGHRA, CDR2 YSYEKL. This CDR3 comprises 19 residues. CDR3 DNA sequence: TGCGCCAGCAGCTCCGCGGGCATGGTAGCGGGAGGGCAGGGGGAGACCCAGTACTTC. It translates to CASSSAGMVAGGQGETQYF.

This chain links TRBV18 with TRBJ1-1; 10 positions match TRBD1. V lost 4 bases and J lost 3; bases outside the gene matches: 5. This CDR3 comprises 15 residues. Germline V lookup: CDR1 KGHSH, CDR2 LQKENI. The CDR3 coding sequence is TGTGCCAGCTCACTTTCCGGGACAGGGGACACTGAAGCTTTCTTT. Protein sequence: CASSLSGTGDTEAFF.

The J gene is TRBJ2-3, the V gene TRBV30; the match to TRBD2 covers 7 bases. Trimming at V came to 0 bases and at J to 4 bases, leaving 7 bases not matched to a gene. CDR1 GTSNPN and CDR2 SVGIG come from the germline V gene (reference sequence). The length of the CDR3 is 15 residues. CDR3 bases: TGTGCCTGGAGTGTAGGGGCGGGAGCTGCAGATACGCAGTATTTT. Its translation: CAWSVGAGAADTQYF.

This chain joins TRBV5-6 and TRBJ2-2, with D unclear. CDR1 SGHDT and CDR2 YYEEEE come from the germline V gene. CDR3 size: 13 residues. The germline V and J ends were trimmed by 5 bases and 2 bases, with 7 bases remaining between them. The CDR3 here is CASRPVNTGELFF. The CDR3 DNA sequence: TGTGCCAGCAGACCCGTTAACACCGGGGAGCTGTTTTTT.

V gene TRBV11-2 combines with J gene TRBJ2-2, with TRBD2 as a possible D gene (7 bases). V was pared by 5 bases and J by 8 bases, with 18 bases between. Germline loops: CDR1 SGHAT, CDR2 FQNNGV. CDR3 size: 15 residues. The CDR3 is CASSRVGGAYGELFF. The CDR3 DNA reads as TGTGCCAGCAGCCGCGTGGGGGGGGCCTATGGGGAGCTGTTTTTT.

The count of this clone is one. This chain joins TRBV10-3 and TRBJ2-7, with 7 bases matching TRBD2. After removal of 11 bases from V and 0 bases from J, the junction contained 7 bases not matched to a gene. CDR1 and CDR2 (germline): ENHRY, SYGVKD. This CDR3 spans 13 amino acids. CDR3 coding DNA: TGTGCCGCCCAAAGCGGGAACTCCTACGAGCAGTACTTC. Translating gives CAAQSGNSYEQYF.

This chain joins TRBV6-6 and TRBJ2-1, with D possibly called TRBD1 or TRBD2 (6 bases each). CDR1 is MNHNY, CDR2 SVGAGI, per germline (reference sequence). With 0 bases removed from V and 12 bases from J, the gap between germline ends came to 12 bases. The CDR3 contains 13 residues. In DNA form, the CDR3 reads TGTGCCAGCAGTTACTCGGGGGGCCTGGGGCAGTTCTTC. Its translation is CASSYSGGLGQFF.